This TCR beta chain was obtained from a study of CXCR3-negative and CXCR3-positive naive CD8 T cells. Study-wide context: Libraries each contributed about 1.5 +/- 0.3 million TRB reads, for around 140 million in total.

The CDR3 contains 11 residues. Per germline, CDR1 SQVTM and CDR2 ANQGSEA. Study outcomes and limitations: TRB CDR3s were more hydrophobic in CXCR3-positive than in CXCR3-negative naive cells. The study found comparably high diversity in both naive subsets and much lower diversity in memory CD8+ cells.

Notes on this clonotype: Antigen: not known.

Preparation of TRB cDNA libraries relied on 5' RACE carrying UMI labels. Each CDR3 protein gets one entry in TCRdb, which reprocessed the 5' RACE reads and gives no DNA. The sample data list about 89,000 distinct CDR3 sequences. The clonotype comes from a human donor in good health. Some clones in this sample may be carry-over from other donors' samples. Source material: naive CXCR3+ CD8+ T cells from blood. The sample's subset: CD45RO-CCR7+CD27+CD95- naive CD8+ T cells expressing CXCR3 (TNR3+). This chain links TRBV29-1 with TRBJ2-1; the TCRdb call, TRBD1, lacks DNA for checking. CDR3 protein: CSVPGDREQLF.